The sample holds one count of the clone carrying this T cell receptor beta chain. This CDR3 region has 16 residues. The germline V and J ends were trimmed by 3 bases and 5 bases, with 19 bases remaining between them. Germline CDR1 is LNHDA and CDR2 is SQIVND (reference sequence). The table came from immunoSEQ multiplex PCR; TCRdb's copy has only in-frame clones and leaves some out. The top ten clones hold roughly a tenth of a sample with over 60,000 clones, 65% to 90% of them seen once. The data are from a study of blood T cell repertoires in COVID-19. Study information: The United States, Italy and Spain were the sources of the acute and convalescent COVID-19 samples. T cells, B-cell-depleted T cells, or PBMCs supplied cDNA or gDNA.

The source material was peripheral blood. This receptor was identified in a man in his 70s with active or convalescent COVID-19. The V call is TRBV19, the J call TRBJ1-1; TRBD1 might be the D (5 bases). The CDR3 bases are TGTGCCAGTAGTATTTGGTTCGGAGGGGAGATAACTGAAGCTTTCTTT. As protein: CASSIWFGGEITEAFF.